This TCR beta chain was retrieved from a study of T cell clonality in common variable immunodeficiency. Study observations and caveats: Fewer deletions and N-nucleotide insertions were reportedly seen in common variable immunodeficiency TCR beta sequences. CVID subjects had higher TCRbeta clonality than healthy controls, most marked in about a third.

In this sample, this clone turned up a few times. Its antigen is not known. Sequencing ends 3 residues short of the CDR3 end; the germline J gene provides the rest. This sample includes further DNA sequences coding for the same CDR3. Both groups were predominantly of Caucasian heritage. Equal genomic DNA amounts from CVID and control samples were sequenced. Assay used: immunoSEQ multiplex PCR; TCRdb lists only in-frame clones, some missing. The repertoire yields about 41,000 clones, none seen only once; the top ten contain under 1.5%. This CDR3 has 16 amino acids. V gave up 6 bases and J gave up 10 bases; unmatched junction bases: 14. CDR1 is SNHLY and CDR2 is FYNNEI in the germline V gene.

This clonotype was obtained from a person aged 18 to 75 in good health. V is TRBV2 and J is TRBJ1-6; the match to TRBD1 covers 8 bases. Sequences were obtained from peripheral blood mononuclear cells. CDR3 sequence reads: CASSAGQGIKNSPLHF. The sequenced part of the CDR3 DNA is TGTGCCAGCAGCGCAGGACAGGGCATAAAGAACTCACCC.